This TCR beta chain comes out of a study of blood T cell repertoires in COVID-19. This CDR3 is built from 13 residues. Germline CDR1 KGHDR, CDR2 SFDVKD. After removal of 4 bases from V and 2 bases from J, the junction contained 0 bases not matched to a gene. Some clones are missing from TCRdb's copy, which holds only in-frame ones; the method was immunoSEQ multiplex PCR. Seen here are fewer than 500,000 clones, 88% observed once, and the top ten hold around 0.95%. The chain couples TRBV24-1 to TRBJ1-2; 7 bases align to TRBD1. The TCR comes from a woman between 25 and 40 years old with acute COVID-19. The sequenced sample consisted of PBMCs or T cells enriched from blood (not recorded which). CDR3 DNA sequence: TGTGCCACCAGTGAGGGACAGAACTATGGCTACACCTTC. This encodes CATSEGQNYGYTF.